This entry features one T cell receptor beta chain sequence. The source of the sample is a study of PD-L1 blockade in urothelial cancer. Study-wide background: Blood drawn 3 weeks (second dose) and 6 weeks after treatment start was analyzed. The median T cell count in blood samples was 140,000 to 150,000.

Stated time point: pretreatment peripheral blood. TCRdb's copy holds only in-frame clones and misses some; the assay was immunoSEQ multiplex PCR. The sample lists under 55,000 clones; roughly four fifths were seen once. Germline V gene lookup returns CDR1 MNHEY and CDR2 SVGAGI. Trimming removed 5 bases at V and 6 bases at J, with 13 bases between. The CDR3 is 13 amino acids. The sequence derives from a man aged 65 to 79 with urothelial cancer. The source material was PBMCs, sampled around atezolizumab (anti-PD-L1) treatment. The chain joins TRBV6-5 to TRBJ1-2; D may be TRBD1 (6 bases). CDR3 DNA sequence: TGTGCCAGCAGTCGTCTACAGGGAGATGGCTACACCTTC. As protein: CASSRLQGDGYTF.